This TCR beta chain was retrieved from a study of T cell repertoires in cytomegalovirus infection. Across the whole study: An indication of both CMV infection and matching HLA type came from public TCR beta signatures. Findings and caveats of the study: Within the response measured ex vivo, HLA-C-restricted CMV-specific TCR beta clonotypes were dominant. Summed frequency of public TCR beta families distinguished CMV carriers with the relevant HLA.

This clonotype has more than one count but fewer than ten. Its antigen is not identified. TCRdb re-called the reads through MiXCR, storing one row per CDR3 protein. Of approximately 550,000 distinct CDR3 sequences listed, about 15% are singletons. The CDR3 runs to 16 residues. From germline, CDR1 is SGHAT and CDR2 FQNNGV. V shed 4 bases, J shed 5 bases, and the junction held 7 bases outside the gene matches. The V gene is TRBV11-2, the J gene TRBJ2-5, with 13 bases that match TRBD2. Sequenced material: CD8+ T cells from PBMCs. This clonotype was sampled from a human donor in good health (CMV status not recorded). Some clones in this sample may be carry-over from other donors' samples. The DNA of the CDR3 is TGTGCCAGCAGCTACGAACTAGCGGGGGGGCGGGAGACCCAGTACTTC. It specifies CASSYELAGGRETQYF. Based on the CDR3 plus reference TRBV11-2 and TRBJ2-5, the full variable domain is EAGVAQSPRYKIIEKRQSVAFWCNPISGHATLYWYQQILGQGPKLLIQFQNNGVVDDSQLPKDRFSAERLKGVDSTLKIQPAKLEDSAVYLCASSYELAGGRETQYFGPGTRLLVL.